Listed below are T cell receptor beta chains from one sample, sequenced in a study of CD8 T cells in Susac syndrome. Via MiXCR, TCRdb re-called the immunoSEQ multiplex PCR reads, giving one row per CDR3 protein. The profile covers 190,000 or so distinct CDR3 sequences, with nearly 95% appearing a single time and around 0.085% taken by the ten largest. What was sequenced was CD4+ T cells from PBMCs. The receptors were gathered from a human donor with multiple sclerosis. Each CDR3 is given without its conserved first and last residue.

>TRBV5-1|TRBJ1-1|12
ASSSGGADTEAF
>TRBV20-1|TRBJ2-7|10
SASTRLYEQY
>TRBV19|TRBJ1-5|11
ASRDRRNQPQH
>TRBV30|TRBJ1-1|10
AWRRLNTEAF
>TRBV27|TRBJ2-3|13
ASSSRGPDVDTQY
>TRBV9|TRBJ2-3|13
ASSVGLQRTDTQY
>TRBV27|TRBJ2-1|14
ASSSPPSGVYNEQF
>TRBV4-1|TRBJ1-1|13
ASSQRQGGKTEAF
>TRBV20-1|TRBJ2-7|12
SASSRPTVREQY
>TRBV30|TRBJ2-3|11
AWTSGDTDTQY
>TRBV4-1|TRBJ2-3|13
ASSPWDRAADTQY
>TRBV6-1|TRBJ2-4|13
ASTRSSGSPYIQY
>TRBV7-3|TRBJ1-6|11
ASSLGEGSPLH
>TRBV20-1|TRBJ2-7|11
SAYRPGSYEQY
>TRBV20-1|TRBJ2-1|12
SASDRGRYNEQF
>TRBV3-1|TRBJ1-2|11
ASSQGRFYGYT
>TRBV12-3/TRBV12-4|TRBJ1-2|12
ASNPGQANYGYT
>TRBV24-1|TRBJ2-1|11
ATSQGRDNEQF
>TRBV12-3/TRBV12-4|TRBJ1-1|13
ASSPRTGGNTEAF
>TRBV3-1|TRBJ2-3|15
ASSQDLPGGSTDTQY
>TRBV12-3/TRBV12-4|TRBJ1-2|12
ASESRGESYGYT
>TRBV7-9|TRBJ1-5|10
ASSEAHQPQH
>TRBV19|TRBJ2-3|9
ASRSGTTQY
>TRBV12-3/TRBV12-4|TRBJ1-1|10
ASSNQGAEAF
>TRBV30|TRBJ1-5|13
AWNTPGQGDQPQH
>TRBV15|TRBJ2-7|13
ATSREEKNSYEQY
>TRBV3-1|TRBJ2-7|14
ASSLTGTGFSYEQY
>TRBV25-1|TRBJ1-1|13
ASSDFGRMNTEAF
>TRBV3-1|TRBJ1-1|10
ASSQGPAGAF
>TRBV20-1|TRBJ2-7|12
SAGIAGGANEQY
>TRBV19|TRBJ1-1|11
ASSPEIGSRSF
>TRBV5-4|TRBJ2-7|13
ASSLGREVLYEQY
>TRBV12-5|TRBJ2-7|15
ASGLNLGQPVSYEQY
>TRBV3-1|TRBJ2-7|13
ASSQAGTDAYEQY
>TRBV9|TRBJ1-2|12
ASSVVTSNYGYT
>TRBV20-1|TRBJ2-1|10
SACPTEAEQF
>TRBV6-5|TRBJ2-7|9
ASTEGRKQY
>TRBV4-1|TRBJ1-5|14
ASSQEAVGGNQPQH
>TRBV15|TRBJ2-7|11
ATSSRGGETEY
>TRBV20-1|TRBJ2-5|11
SARRVSQETQY
>TRBV9|TRBJ2-3|11
ASSASSGDTQY
>TRBV30|TRBJ1-2|9
AWSSPSGYT
>TRBV3-1|TRBJ2-3|12
ASRASGSTDTQY
>TRBV24-1|TRBJ1-5|13
ATSDRRGPNQPQH
>TRBV6-1|TRBJ2-7|10
ATSYWRREQY
>TRBV2|TRBJ2-1|13
ASSEKRGAYNEQF
>TRBV9|TRBJ2-5|10
AGGKGKETQY
>TRBV7-9|TRBJ1-5|12
ASSLDRSHQPQH
>TRBV7-3|TRBJ2-5|14
ASTLPPVRGLETQY
>TRBV2|TRBJ1-1|12
ASSLEGLNTEAF
>TRBV5-6|TRBJ1-5|11
ASTSGPNQPQH
>TRBV20-1|TRBJ2-7|11
SATTSGSYEQY
>TRBV20-1|TRBJ2-1|11
SATGSSYNEQF
>TRBV15|TRBJ1-5|12
ATSPGEFNQPQH
>TRBV24-1|TRBJ2-5|13
ATSDSASSGGTQY